A single sample is the source of the 20 T cell receptor beta chains below, sequenced in a study of response to subunit inactivated influenza vaccine. TCRdb reanalysed the RT-PCR reads using MiXCR and keeps one entry per CDR3 protein. The data hold 450,000 to 600,000 distinct CDR3 sequences, with about 8% observed a single time. Here the sequenced sample was PBMCs from blood, taken about 23 months after vaccination. The receptor set was obtained from a man between 50 and 69 years old who received an inactivated influenza vaccine.

The chain has TRBV6-1 and TRBJ2-3, with 8 nucleotides matching TRBD1. V dropped 5 bases and J dropped 1; count of bases not matched to a gene: 2. The CDR3 totals 14 residues. CDR1 is MNHNS, CDR2 SASEGT, per germline. The CDR3 nucleotides read TGTGCCAGCAGTACGACAGGGGGCACAGATACGCAGTATTTT. Its protein product is CASSTTGGTDTQYF.

This clonotype was counted between two and nine times. This chain joins TRBV20-1 and TRBJ2-7, with 9 bases aligning to TRBD2. Germline assignment: CDR1 DFQATT and CDR2 SNEGSKA (reference sequence). CDR3 length: 15 residues. After removal of 6 bases from V and 0 bases from J, the junction contained 9 bases not matched to a gene. This CDR3 reads CSATILAGPSYEQYF. Written as DNA, the CDR3 is TGCAGTGCCACTATCCTAGCGGGACCCTCCTACGAGCAGTACTTC.

Only a few counts were recorded for this clonotype. The CDR3 coding sequence is TGTGCCATCAGTGAGTCGGCTCCAGGGACCCAGTACTTC. Protein: CAISESAPGTQYF. The chain links TRBV10-3 to TRBJ2-5; no reliable D call. The CDR3 has 13 amino acids. Trimming removed 0 bases from V and 7 bases from J, with 9 bases in between. Per the germline V gene, CDR1 is ENHRY and CDR2 is SYGVKD.

The J gene is TRBJ1-5, the V gene TRBV20-1; D might be TRBD1 (6 bases). Germline V gene lookup returns CDR1 DFQATT and CDR2 SNEGSKA (reference sequence). The CDR3 length is 12 residues. Between the trimmed V and J ends, which lost 5 bases and 5 bases, there was a span of 10 bases. The CDR3, as DNA: TGCAGTGCTGGGACACAAGATCAGCCCCAGCATTTT. Translated, it gives CSAGTQDQPQHF.

The sample holds a few counts of this clonotype. V usage is TRBV14 and J usage is TRBJ2-3; unclear D gene. The CDR3 has 15 residues. Germline values: CDR1 SGHDN, CDR2 FVKESK. V lost 1 base to trimming and J lost 2 bases, with 10 bases between them. The CDR3 here is CASSQVLHSTDTQYF. CDR3 nucleotides: TGTGCCAGCAGCCAAGTCCTTCATTCCACAGATACGCAGTATTTT. Based on the CDR3 plus reference TRBV14 and TRBJ2-3, the full variable domain is EAGVTQFPSHSVIEKGQTVTLRCDPISGHDNLYWYRRVMGKEIKFLLHFVKESKQDESGMPNNRFLAERTGGTYSTLKVQPAELEDSGVYFCASSQVLHSTDTQYFGPGTRLTVL.

This clonotype was counted at least ten times. The CDR3 sequence is CASSLIRDRAISNQPQHF. For the CDR3, the DNA is TGTGCCAGCAGCTTAATCCGCGACAGGGCAATCAGCAATCAGCCCCAGCATTTT. This sequence joins TRBV11-1 and TRBJ1-5; 7 nucleotides agree with TRBD1. The length of the CDR3 is 18 residues. After removal of 2 bases from V and 1 base from J, the junction contained 11 bases not matched to a gene. Germline values: CDR1 SGHAT, CDR2 FQDESV (reference sequence).

This clonotype was counted only a few times. The chain has TRBV29-1 and TRBJ2-3, with D unclear. The germline CDR1 and CDR2 sequences are SQVTM and ANQGSEA. The CDR3 has 16 residues. V shed 1 base and J shed 1 base, with 15 bases lying between them. The DNA of the CDR3 is TGCAGCGTTGAAGTGGGGTTCGCGGCGGGCACAGATACGCAGTATTTT. It encodes CSVEVGFAAGTDTQYF.

This chain joins TRBV6-5 and TRBJ2-2, with D hard to call. Per the germline V gene, CDR1 is MNHEY and CDR2 is SVGAGI. This CDR3 region has 14 residues. V gave up 0 bases and J gave up 7 bases, with 9 bases separating them. The CDR3, as DNA: TGTGCCAGCAGTTACTCGTTCTACCGCGGGGAGCTGTTTTTT. This translates into CASSYSFYRGELFF.

The rearrangement links TRBV20-1 to TRBJ1-5; D remains unclear. The ends were cut back, 1 base at V and 4 bases at J, with 8 bases in the middle. Germline V gene data show CDR1 as DFQATT and CDR2 as SNEGSKA (reference sequence). The CDR3 is made up of 13 amino acids. CDR3 coding DNA: TGCAGTGCTAGAGGGCAGCTTAATCAGCCCCAGCATTTT. Translating gives CSARGQLNQPQHF.

This rearrangement joins TRBV12-3 or TRBV12-4 to TRBJ2-7; D possibly corresponds to TRBD2 (5 bases). This CDR3 region has 15 residues. Trimming removed 0 bases at V and 3 bases at J, with 12 bases between. CDR3 in DNA: TGTGCCAGCAGTTTAGCGAGCGGCAGAAACTACGAGCAGTACTTC. It specifies CASSLASGRNYEQYF.

This clonotype was found many times. J is TRBJ2-7 and V is TRBV28; 9 bases are a match to TRBD1. V was clipped by 3 bases and J by 9 bases; unmatched bases: 15. This CDR3 has 16 residues. Germline loops: CDR1 MDHEN, CDR2 SYDVKM. For the CDR3, the DNA is TGTGCCAGCAGTTTCGGGGGACAGGGAAGCTTCAGGGGGCAGTACTTC. Residues: CASSFGGQGSFRGQYF.

This clonotype was found a few times. This sequence joins TRBV5-1 and TRBJ2-1, with 8 bases aligning to TRBD1. Germline CDR1 is SGHRS and CDR2 is YFSETQ. There are 16 residues in the CDR3. V lost 4 bases to trimming and J lost 1 base; unmatched junction nucleotides: 7. The CDR3 here is CASSPGQGLSYNEQFF. The CDR3, as DNA: TGCGCCAGCAGCCCTGGACAGGGTCTATCCTACAATGAGCAGTTCTTC. Drawing the rest from reference TRBV5-1 and TRBJ2-1, the complete variable domain is KAGVTQTPRYLIKTRGQQVTLSCSPISGHRSVSWYQQTPGQGLQFLFEYFSETQRNKGNFPGRFSGRQFSNSRSEMNVSTLELGDSALYLCASSPGQGLSYNEQFFGPGTRLTVL.

This clonotype was counted ten times or more. The chain joins TRBV9 to TRBJ2-7, with a weak D call TRBD1 (6 bases). Germline V gives CDR1 SGDLS, CDR2 YYNGEE. V lost 2 bases, J lost 6 bases, and 12 bases lay in between. This CDR3 is 13 amino acids long. The CDR3 loop is CASSVTGQGEQYF. The CDR3, as DNA: TGTGCCAGCAGCGTTACAGGGCAGGGCGAGCAGTACTTC.

The V gene is TRBV20-1, the J gene TRBJ1-5; D might be TRBD1 (6 bases). The V gene lost 5 bases and the J gene lost 0 bases, with 14 bases spanning the gap. The CDR3 is made up of 15 amino acids. Germline V gives CDR1 DFQATT, CDR2 SNEGSKA (reference sequence). CDR3 amino acids: CSAEGQPYSNQPQHF. The CDR3 DNA sequence: TGCAGTGCTGAAGGACAGCCTTATAGCAATCAGCCCCAGCATTTT.

This clonotype was seen many times. The genes are TRBV20-1 and TRBJ1-1, with D possibly TRBD1 on 6 matching bases. The CDR3 is made up of 13 amino acids. CDR1 is DFQATT, CDR2 SNEGSKA, per germline (reference sequence). V dropped 6 bases and J dropped 3 bases, with 14 bases sitting between them. The CDR3 DNA follows: TGCAGTGCCTCGACAAACAGGGACACTGAAGCTTTCTTT. Its protein is CSASTNRDTEAFF.

V gene TRBV5-5 combines with J gene TRBJ2-3; no clear D gene. Germline CDR1 reads SGHKS; CDR2 reads YYEKEE (reference sequence). Trimming took 7 bases from V and 6 from J, leaving 12 bases between them. CDR3 length: 12 amino acids. The CDR3 is CASGPGWDTQYF. CDR3 DNA: TGTGCCAGCGGCCCCGGGTGGGATACGCAGTATTTT.

This clonotype was counted ten times or more. The rearrangement uses TRBV4-1 and TRBJ2-5, with TRBD1 matching 7 bases. Germline values: CDR1 MGHRA, CDR2 YSYEKL. The CDR3 contains 14 residues. V lost 3 bases and J lost 2; bases outside the gene matches: 3. CDR3 sequence: CASSQMTGQETQYF. For the CDR3, the DNA is TGCGCCAGCAGCCAGATGACAGGGCAAGAGACCCAGTACTTC.

This clonotype showed up just a few times. This chain links TRBV2 with TRBJ2-5; TRBD2 matches 11 bases. The V and J ends lost 6 bases and 5 bases, in that order; junction bases with no gene match: 5. Germline V lookup: CDR1 SNHLY, CDR2 FYNNEI. This CDR3 contains 14 residues. The CDR3 protein is CASRKTSGVETQYF. In nucleotides, the CDR3 is TGTGCCAGCAGGAAGACTAGCGGGGTGGAGACCCAGTACTTC. Combining the CDR3 with reference TRBV2 and TRBJ2-5 gives the whole variable domain EPEVTQTPSHQVTQMGQEVILRCVPISNHLYFYWYRQILGQKVEFLVSFYNNEISEKSEIFDDQFSVERPDGSNFTLKIRSTKLEDSAMYFCASRKTSGVETQYFGPGTRLLVL.

This clonotype was recorded a few times. The rearrangement uses TRBV7-8 and TRBJ2-2; D is ambiguous. CDR3 size: 15 residues. The V end lost 3 bases, the J end lost 0 bases, and 8 bases lay between the germline ends. Germline lookup yields CDR1 SGHVS and CDR2 FQNEAQ. The CDR3 is CASSFAPANTGELFF. The CDR3 DNA reads TGTGCCAGCAGCTTTGCCCCAGCGAACACCGGGGAGCTGTTTTTT.

This clonotype has a count of ten or more. The chain has TRBV7-9 and TRBJ2-3; D is uncertain. The V end was cut by 3 bases, the J end by 2 bases, with 12 bases between. The germline CDR1 and CDR2 sequences are SEHNR and FQNEAQ (reference sequence). This CDR3 is 15 amino acids long. DNA for the CDR3: TGTGCCAGCAGCTTCAAAGAGACCGACACAGATACGCAGTATTTT. Encoded protein: CASSFKETDTDTQYF.